This T cell receptor (beta chain) was sequenced in a study of blood T cell repertoires in COVID-19. TCRdb's copy holds only in-frame clones and misses some; the assay was immunoSEQ multiplex PCR. The data contain a few hundred thousand clones, roughly four fifths of them seen just once; the ten biggest clones take up approximately 5.6%. The germline gives CDR1 SNHLY, CDR2 FYNNEI. V was cut by 8 bases and J by 8 bases, with 19 bases left in between. CDR3 length equals 15 residues. V and J are TRBV2 and TRBJ1-6; D is perhaps TRBD1 (5 bases). Sample: peripheral blood. The TCR was taken from a woman between 70 and 85 years old with COVID-19, enrolled during active disease. CDR3 sequence: CASHPTRAGDSPLHF. CDR3 nucleotides: TGTGCCAGCCACCCCACCAGGGCTGGGGATTCACCCCTCCACTTT.